Only a few counts were recorded for the clone carrying this T cell receptor beta chain. Its specificity is not known. A read error may account for a junction end that differs from germline. The CDR3 contains 15 residues. This sample stems from a study of Graves' ophthalmopathy and Graves' hyperthyroidism. Study at large: Investigators collected peripheral blood at initial diagnosis, before any treatment was given. Study findings and constraints: Appearing in blood as well were most expanded thyroid clonotypes above 0.001 frequency.

Beta-chain TCR CDR3 regions were amplified from RNA transcripts. Amplification began with first-round RT-PCR using HTBI primers, then second-round multiplex PCR was performed. TCRdb reprocessed the multiplex PCR reads with MiXCR, giving one entry per CDR3 protein. Of about 220,000 distinct CDR3 sequences listed, about 22% are singletons. Diagnostic conclusions were grounded in clinical symptoms, serum thyroxine, TRAb, thyroid ultrasound and orbital computed tomography. The rearrangement joins TRBV12-3 or TRBV12-4 to TRBJ2-7, with D possibly TRBD2 on 5 matching bases. The TCR comes from a woman aged 50 to 60 with Graves' ophthalmopathy. The sequenced material came from peripheral blood. The CDR3 region has the DNA TGTGCCAGCAGTCTAGCCGGACGGATCGGCTACGAGCAGTACTTC. Translating it yields CASSLAGRIGYEQYF.